This entry lists 31 T cell receptor beta chains sequenced from one sample in a study of beta chain features in type 1 diabetes. Reverse transcription of all isolated RNA meant that expressed TCRB transcripts were sequenced. Some clones are missing from TCRdb's copy, which holds only in-frame ones; the method was immunoSEQ multiplex PCR. Counted here are some 270,000 clones, around 14% occurring once; the ten biggest clones make up about 0.03%. Input material: naive CD4+ T cells from blood. The source of these receptors is a woman aged 40-49 years in good health.

This chain links TRBV5-6 with TRBJ2-4, with D perhaps matching TRBD1 (6 bases). CDR1 SGHDT and CDR2 YYEEEE come from the germline V gene. Trimming cost V 4 bases and J 14 bases, with 16 bases left between them. This CDR3 has 12 amino acids. The CDR3 coding sequence is TGTGCCAGCAGCGCGAACAGGGTAACCGAGTACTTC. It yields the protein CASSANRVTEYF.

This clone was counted a few times. This chain uses TRBV5-4 with TRBJ2-3, with D possibly matching TRBD2 (5 bases). CDR1 and CDR2 (germline): SGHNT, YYREEE (reference sequence). This CDR3 is built from 15 residues. V shed 0 bases and J shed 4 bases, with 12 bases lying between them. As DNA, the CDR3 is TGTGCCAGCAGCTTGGCCGGGCTAGCCTCAGATACGCAGTATTTT. Its translation: CASSLAGLASDTQYF. The entire variable domain, with the rest obtained from reference TRBV5-4 and TRBJ2-3, is as follows: ETGVTQSPTHLIKTRGQQVTLRCSSQSGHNTVSWYQQALGQGPQFIFQYYREEENGRGNFPPRFSGLQFPNYSSELNVNALELDDSALYLCASSLAGLASDTQYFGPGTRLTVL.

This clone came up a few times. This chain uses TRBV7-9 with TRBJ1-4; 7 positions match TRBD1. Per the germline V gene, CDR1 is SEHNR and CDR2 is FQNEAQ (reference sequence). V was clipped by 5 bases and J by 6 bases; unmatched bases: 15. The CDR3 extends over 17 amino acids. The CDR3 DNA follows: TGTGCCAGCAGCAAATCCCCAACCGGGACAGAATATGAAAAACTGTTTTTT. Its translation is CASSKSPTGTEYEKLFF. The full variable domain, completed using reference TRBV7-9 and TRBJ1-4, is DTGVSQNPRHKITKRGQNVTFRCDPISEHNRLYWYRQTLGQGPEFLTYFQNEAQLEKSRLLSDRFSAERPKGSFSTLEIQRTEQGDSAMYLCASSKSPTGTEYEKLFFGSGTQLSVL.

This clone occurred a few times. The chain links TRBV6-6 to TRBJ2-5, with 7 bases that match TRBD1. With V trimmed by 5 bases and J by 7 bases, 4 bases remained unmatched. The CDR3 extends over 12 amino acids. Germline V gene sequence: CDR1 MNHNY, CDR2 SVGAGI (reference sequence). The CDR3 nucleotides are TGTGCCAGCAGTAGGGGGCTGTGGACCCAGTACTTC. Encoded protein: CASSRGLWTQYF.

In its sample, this clone was seen a few times. This sequence joins TRBV7-9 and TRBJ2-7; 7 bases line up with TRBD1. With V trimmed by 5 bases and J by 2 bases, 9 bases remained unmatched. The CDR3 loop spans 15 amino acids. Germline CDR1 and CDR2: SEHNR and FQNEAQ (reference sequence). CDR3 DNA: TGTGCCAGCAGCCAGACCGGGACAGTCACCTACGAGCAGTACTTC. It specifies CASSQTGTVTYEQYF. Drawing the rest from reference TRBV7-9 and TRBJ2-7, the complete variable domain is DTGVSQNPRHKITKRGQNVTFRCDPISEHNRLYWYRQTLGQGPEFLTYFQNEAQLEKSRLLSDRFSAERPKGSFSTLEIQRTEQGDSAMYLCASSQTGTVTYEQYFGPGTRLTVT.

The chain combines TRBV9 with TRBJ2-3; 8 bases line up with TRBD2. V trimming: 4 bases; J trimming: 4 bases; junction bases outside the gene matches: 11. Germline loops: CDR1 SGDLS, CDR2 YYNGEE. There are 16 residues in the CDR3. The CDR3 is CASSLHGGALADTQYF. The CDR3 coding sequence is TGTGCCAGCAGCCTTCACGGGGGGGCTTTGGCAGATACGCAGTATTTT.

The chain employs TRBV7-2 and TRBJ1-1; 7 bases map to TRBD1. The CDR3 contains 15 residues. The V and J ends lost 4 bases and 3 bases, in that order; junction bases with no gene match: 8. Germline CDR1 and CDR2: SGHTA and FQGNSA. The CDR3 DNA reads as TGTGCCAGCAGCTCCCCCCAGACAGGGTACACTGAAGCTTTCTTT. The encoded protein is CASSSPQTGYTEAFF. Using reference TRBV7-2 and TRBJ1-1 for the parts outside the CDR3, the full variable domain is GAGVSQSPSNKVTEKGKDVELRCDPISGHTALYWYRQSLGQGLEFLIYFQGNSAPDKSGLPSDRFSAERTGGSVSTLTIQRTQQEDSAVYLCASSSPQTGYTEAFFGQGTRLTVV.

The CDR3 DNA reads TGTGCCAGCAGCTCAGCGGGGGGGGGCAGAGATACGCAGTATTTT. Translation: CASSSAGGGRDTQYF. V gene TRBV5-4 combines with J gene TRBJ2-3; 10 bases agree with TRBD2. Germline V gene lookup returns CDR1 SGHNT and CDR2 YYREEE (reference sequence). The CDR3 has 15 amino acids. V gave up 3 bases and J gave up 5 bases; unmatched junction bases: 6. The whole variable domain, remainder taken from reference TRBV5-4 and TRBJ2-3, is ETGVTQSPTHLIKTRGQQVTLRCSSQSGHNTVSWYQQALGQGPQFIFQYYREEENGRGNFPPRFSGLQFPNYSSELNVNALELDDSALYLCASSSAGGGRDTQYFGPGTRLTVL.

This clone was seen only a few times. The chain combines TRBV23-1 with TRBJ1-1; the D gene is possibly TRBD1 (6 bases). TRBV23-1 has ORF status, its function being uncertain. Trimming took 0 bases from V and 11 from J, leaving 22 bases between them. The CDR3 spans 16 residues. The CDR3 here is CASSQSGGGRWPMAFF. The CDR3, as DNA: TGCGCCAGCAGTCAATCGGGCGGGGGGCGGTGGCCTATGGCTTTCTTT.

This clone has only a few counts. The gene calls are TRBV18 and TRBJ2-3, with D possibly matching TRBD2 (5 bases). V shed 6 bases and J shed 4 bases, with 17 bases lying between them. In germline, CDR1 is KGHSH, CDR2 LQKENI. The CDR3 runs 15 residues. The CDR3 loop is CASSLTRGFADTQYF. For the CDR3, the DNA is TGTGCCAGCTCCCTCACTAGAGGGTTCGCAGATACGCAGTATTTT.

This clone was found a few times. The rearrangement uses TRBV27 and TRBJ1-1; no reliable D call. V was pared by 6 bases and J by 5 bases, with 10 bases between. CDR1 and CDR2 (germline): MNHEY, SMNVEV (reference sequence). CDR3 length: 12 amino acids. The CDR3 loop reads CASSATRTEAFF. CDR3 nucleotides: TGTGCCAGCAGCGCTACGCGGACTGAAGCTTTCTTT.

The table lists this clone with a few counts. The chain combines TRBV27 with TRBJ1-4; the match to TRBD1 covers 8 bases. Trimming removed 3 bases from V and 4 bases from J; junction bases left unmatched: 4. Germline values: CDR1 MNHEY, CDR2 SMNVEV (reference sequence). The CDR3 extends over 15 amino acids. DNA for the CDR3: TGTGCCAGCAGTTTGGCGGGACAGGTTAATGAAAAACTGTTTTTT. It yields the protein CASSLAGQVNEKLFF.

A few counts support this clone. The chain carries TRBV2 and TRBJ2-7, with TRBD2 matching over 12 bases. The CDR3 has 14 residues. Germline V gene lookup returns CDR1 SNHLY and CDR2 FYNNEI. V gave up 2 bases and J gave up 7 bases; unmatched junction bases: 3. CDR3 nucleotides: TGTGCCAGCAGTGAAACTAGCGGGGGGCAGGAGCAGTACTTC. It translates to CASSETSGGQEQYF.

This clone was seen only a few times. The chain links TRBV10-3 to TRBJ1-5; the D is unclear. Trimming removed 4 bases from V and 4 bases from J, with 8 bases in between. CDR1 ENHRY and CDR2 SYGVKD come from the germline V gene. The CDR3 is 13 amino acids. The CDR3 DNA is TGTGCCATCAGTGTGGAGGCAAATCAGCCCCAGCATTTT. This encodes CAISVEANQPQHF.

This chain links TRBV2 with TRBJ2-5; 8 bases line up with TRBD1. In germline, CDR1 is SNHLY, CDR2 FYNNEI. The CDR3 sequence is 14 residues long. The ends lost 4 bases at V and 4 bases at J; junction bases unmatched: 5. CDR3 residues: CASSVLTGGETQYF. The CDR3 DNA is TGTGCCAGCAGTGTGCTTACAGGGGGAGAGACCCAGTACTTC.

In its sample, this clone was seen a few times. The chain links TRBV19 to TRBJ1-2, with D maybe TRBD1 (5 bases). The V end lost 4 bases, the J end lost 0 bases, and 18 bases lay between the germline ends. CDR3 length equals 17 residues. The V gene's germline CDR1 is LNHDA and CDR2 SQIVND (reference sequence). DNA of the CDR3: TGTGCCAGTAGTACCCCGCCCGGACAAGGGTCTAACTATGGCTACACCTTC. Its translation: CASSTPPGQGSNYGYTF.

There are a few counts of this clone. V usage is TRBV18 and J usage is TRBJ1-2; 10 positions agree with TRBD1. Germline V CDR1 and CDR2: KGHSH, LQKENI. V dropped 3 bases and J dropped 0; count of bases not matched to a gene: 13. The CDR3 has 19 amino acids. CDR3 coding DNA: TGTGCCAGCTCACCGCTAGCCGGGACAGGGGTAATTCCTAACTATGGCTACACCTTC. It yields the protein CASSPLAGTGVIPNYGYTF.

The chain combines TRBV29-1 with TRBJ1-2, with D tentatively TRBD1 (6 bases). The ends were cut back, 4 bases at V and 3 bases at J, with 12 bases in the middle. The CDR3 totals 13 residues. Looked up from germline, CDR1 is SQVTM and CDR2 is ANQGSEA. Written as DNA, the CDR3 is TGCAGCGTTGGGGTGGGGGCCGACTATGGCTACACCTTC. Protein sequence: CSVGVGADYGYTF.

This clone has more than one count but fewer than ten. This chain joins TRBV2 and TRBJ2-1; 8 bases align to TRBD2. The CDR3 length is 16 residues. V lost 6 bases and J lost 4; bases outside the gene matches: 11. Germline lookup yields CDR1 SNHLY and CDR2 FYNNEI. CDR3 loop: CASSYLQRGRYNEQFF. As DNA, the CDR3 is TGTGCCAGCAGCTACCTCCAGCGGGGGAGATACAATGAGCAGTTCTTC.

This clone was seen more than once but under ten times. The rearrangement uses TRBV11-2 and TRBJ2-3, with D perhaps matching TRBD1 (5 bases). CDR1 and CDR2 (germline): SGHAT, FQNNGV. The CDR3 extends over 15 amino acids. V dropped 3 bases and J dropped 3 bases, with 13 bases sitting between them. The CDR3: CASSFFQGRTDTQYF. CDR3 coding DNA: TGTGCCAGCAGCTTTTTTCAGGGCCGGACAGATACGCAGTATTTT. Together with reference TRBV11-2 and TRBJ2-3, the CDR3 gives the full variable domain: EAGVAQSPRYKIIEKRQSVAFWCNPISGHATLYWYQQILGQGPKLLIQFQNNGVVDDSQLPKDRFSAERLKGVDSTLKIQPAKLEDSAVYLCASSFFQGRTDTQYFGPGTRLTVL.

This clone was counted only a few times. The rearrangement uses TRBV5-6 and TRBJ2-2, with TRBD1 identical over 9 bases. This CDR3 spans 16 amino acids. Germline CDR1 is SGHDT and CDR2 is YYEEEE. V was clipped by 5 bases and J by 2 bases; unmatched bases: 7. The CDR3 reads CASRETGQGNTGELFF. The CDR3 DNA is TGTGCCAGCAGGGAGACGGGACAGGGTAACACCGGGGAGCTGTTTTTT.

The chain recombines TRBV4-1 with TRBJ2-1; the match to TRBD2 covers 8 bases. The CDR3 totals 16 residues. Trimming took 1 base from V and 1 from J; bases not matched to a gene: 3. CDR1 is MGHRA and CDR2 is YSYEKL in the germline V gene. The CDR3 spells CASSQAGGGSYNEQFF. CDR3 DNA sequence: TGCGCCAGCAGCCAAGCCGGGGGGGGATCCTACAATGAGCAGTTCTTC.

This clone occurred a few times. The chain recombines TRBV18 with TRBJ2-7, with 7 bases that match TRBD2. The CDR3 sequence is 13 residues long. Germline V gives CDR1 KGHSH, CDR2 LQKENI. The trim removed 3 bases at V and 7 bases at J, leaving 6 bases unmatched. The CDR3 sequence is CASSPADGGEQYF. The CDR3 coding sequence is TGTGCCAGCTCACCGGCGGACGGGGGGGAGCAGTACTTC. Using reference TRBV18 and TRBJ2-7 for the parts outside the CDR3, the full variable domain is NAGVMQNPRHLVRRRGQEARLRCSPMKGHSHVYWYRQLPEEGLKFMVYLQKENIIDESGMPKERFSAEFPKEGPSILRIQQVVRGDSAAYFCASSPADGGEQYFGPGTRLTVT.

There are a few counts of this clone. The CDR3 DNA follows: TGTGCCATCAGGGGACAGGGCAATGAGCAGTTCTTC. Translation: CAIRGQGNEQFF. V usage is TRBV10-3 and J usage is TRBJ2-1, with 9 bases aligning to TRBD1. The CDR3 runs 12 residues. V shed 6 bases and J 6 bases; nucleotides not matched to a gene: 0. CDR1 is ENHRY, CDR2 SYGVKD, per germline.

The chain carries TRBV2 and TRBJ2-3, with D tentatively TRBD2 (5 bases). The CDR3 loop spans 14 amino acids. Trimming took off 7 bases at V and 3 bases at J, with 14 bases between the two ends. Germline loops: CDR1 SNHLY, CDR2 FYNNEI. CDR3 DNA: TGTGCCAGCAAACCCGACCCGGGGACAGATACGCAGTATTTT. It is translated as CASKPDPGTDTQYF.

The rearrangement joins TRBV19 to TRBJ2-2, with a possible D match to TRBD1 (5 bases). V lost 6 bases and J 5 bases, leaving 7 bases between the germline ends. The germline gives CDR1 LNHDA, CDR2 SQIVND (reference sequence). The CDR3 sequence is 12 residues long. DNA of the CDR3: TGTGCCAGTAGGCAGGGAACCGGGGAGCTGTTTTTT. Translating it yields CASRQGTGELFF.

Here the CDR3 reads CASRQGAWETQYF. DNA of the CDR3: TGCGCCAGCCGACAGGGGGCCTGGGAGACCCAGTACTTC. The genes are TRBV5-1 and TRBJ2-5; 10 nucleotides line up with TRBD1. The CDR3 is 13 residues long. With 7 bases clipped from V and 5 bases from J, the junction kept 5 bases outside the gene matches. Germline loops: CDR1 SGHRS, CDR2 YFSETQ.

This clone was detected a few times. V usage is TRBV11-2 and J usage is TRBJ2-2; 8 nucleotides align to TRBD2. Trimming removed 4 bases from V and 1 base from J; junction bases left unmatched: 8. CDR3 length: 17 amino acids. CDR1 is SGHAT, CDR2 FQNNGV, per germline. CDR3 nucleotide sequence: TGTGCCAGCAGCTCCTCGATAGCGGGGTGGAACACCGGGGAGCTGTTTTTT. Amino acid sequence: CASSSSIAGWNTGELFF.

The genes are TRBV7-2 and TRBJ1-2; 8 bases align to TRBD1. This CDR3 has 13 residues. The V gene end was trimmed by 7 bases and the J gene end by 4 bases; junction bases not matched to a gene: 5. The germline CDR1 and CDR2 sequences are SGHTA and FQGNSA. This chain's CDR3 is CASTNTGGYGYTF. Here the CDR3 DNA reads TGTGCCAGCACCAATACAGGGGGCTATGGCTACACCTTC.

This clone occurred a few times. CDR3 residues: CAISGGVGWGHEQYF. DNA of the CDR3: TGTGCCATCAGTGGGGGGGTCGGTTGGGGACACGAGCAGTACTTC. This chain connects TRBV10-3 to TRBJ2-7; TRBD2 is a possible D gene (6 bases). Germline V gives CDR1 ENHRY, CDR2 SYGVKD. The CDR3 runs 15 residues. Trimming cost V 4 bases and J 5 bases, with 18 bases left between them.

This chain connects TRBV7-9 to TRBJ2-7, with 8 bases identical to TRBD2. V was pared by 4 bases and J by 3 bases, with 5 bases of the junction left unmatched. CDR1 SEHNR and CDR2 FQNEAQ come from the germline V gene (reference sequence). There are 14 residues in the CDR3. The CDR3 DNA follows: TGTGCCAGCAGCTCGCGGGGGGTCGACTACGAGCAGTACTTC. Its protein is CASSSRGVDYEQYF.